The clone carrying this T cell receptor (beta chain) was detected once. Its antigen is not known. V lost 6 bases and J lost 8; bases outside the gene matches: 11. CDR1 MNHEY and CDR2 SMNVEV come from the germline V gene (reference sequence). The CDR3 extends over 14 amino acids. Primers for the PCR totalled 60 Vbeta and 13 Jbeta. Clones were read by immunoSEQ multiplex PCR, and TCRdb kept only the in-frame ones, dropping some. Of about 180,000 clones listed, around 80% are singletons. This entry is derived from a study of cytomegalovirus exposure and HLA in healthy donors. Notes on the study in general: From TCR beta sequences, most subjects' HLA-A and HLA-B alleles were reportedly predicted accurately. Listed as cytomegalovirus-associated were over 150 TCR beta chains. The authors later linked a missense DCLRE1C variant to TCR beta V- and J-gene trimming.

V gene TRBV27 combines with J gene TRBJ1-1, with 8 bases lining up with TRBD1. This sequence originates from a man between 35 and 55 years old in good health and CMV-seronegative. The sample was PBMCs. CDR3 region: CASRSDREFLEAFF. CDR3 bases: TGTGCCAGCAGGTCGGACAGGGAATTCTTGGAAGCTTTCTTT.